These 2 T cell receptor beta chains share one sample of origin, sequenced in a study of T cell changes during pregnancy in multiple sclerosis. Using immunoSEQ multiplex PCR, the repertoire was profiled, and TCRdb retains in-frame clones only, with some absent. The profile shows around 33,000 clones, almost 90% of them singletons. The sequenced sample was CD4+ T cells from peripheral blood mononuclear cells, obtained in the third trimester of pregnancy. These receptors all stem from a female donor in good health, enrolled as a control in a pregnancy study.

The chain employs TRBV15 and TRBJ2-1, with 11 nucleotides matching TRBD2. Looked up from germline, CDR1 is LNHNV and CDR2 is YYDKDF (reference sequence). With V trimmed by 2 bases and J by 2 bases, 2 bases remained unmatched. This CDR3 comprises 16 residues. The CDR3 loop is CATSRQTSGTYNEQFF. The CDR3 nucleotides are TGTGCCACCAGCAGACAGACTAGCGGGACCTACAATGAGCAGTTCTTC.

The CDR3 protein is CSAAHQGVAFF. The CDR3, as DNA: TGCAGTGCTGCTCACCAGGGGGTTGCTTTCTTT. The chain has TRBV20-1 and TRBJ1-1; 7 nucleotides agree with TRBD1. Losses at the gene ends were 5 bases for V and 11 bases for J; bases not matched to a gene: 8. Germline V gives CDR1 DFQATT, CDR2 SNEGSKA (reference sequence). The CDR3 is 11 amino acids.